The present T cell receptor beta chain was sequenced within a study of blood T cell repertoires in COVID-19. Per the authors' pipeline: Amplification of reference gene primers provided the estimated nucleated cell counts. The data were produced by immunoSEQ multiplex PCR, yet TCRdb's version contains in-frame clones alone and is incomplete. V and J calls and clone size come straight from that table; D and trimming were deduced from the DNA. This sample has some 270,000 clones, with 85% to 90% found just once. V lost 6 bases, J lost 0 bases, and 8 bases lay in between. The CDR3 contains 13 residues. Germline V lookup: CDR1 LNHDA, CDR2 SQIVND (reference sequence).

The V gene is TRBV19, the J gene TRBJ1-1; a weak D match, TRBD1 (5 bases). Source material: peripheral blood. The sequence was collected from a man younger than 45 with acute or convalescent COVID-19. The CDR3 coding sequence is TGTGCCAGTAGAGCACAGGTGAACACTGAAGCTTTCTTT. It codes for CASRAQVNTEAFF.